The clone carrying this TCR beta chain was observed many times. The antigen is unknown. Genomic DNA constituted the template upon which TCR beta VDJ and CDR3 profiling was performed. TCRdb redid the calling of the reads with MiXCR, one entry per CDR3 protein. This table holds 120,000 or so distinct CDR3 sequences, less than 50% found once. The CDR3 is made up of 16 amino acids. J was trimmed by 3 bases and V by 6 bases; bases with no gene match: 12. This sample stems from a study of CD8+CD57+ T cells in acquired aplastic anemia. Study outcomes and limitations: Between patients and controls, CD8+ Simpson's diversity did not vary significantly.

Patients sequenced had flow cytometry evidence of CD8+CD57+ cell expansion. The chain couples TRBV12-3 or TRBV12-4 to TRBJ2-5; 8 bases match TRBD2. Sequenced: sorted CD4+, CD8+, or CD8+CD57+ T cells (not recorded which) from PBMCs. The clonotype was recovered from a human donor with aplastic anemia. The CDR3 protein is CASSQNLGTSKETQYF. In nucleotides, the CDR3 is TGTGCCAGCAGCCAAAACCTCGGGACTAGTAAAGAGACCCAGTACTTC.